This is a list of T cell receptor beta chains from one sample in a study of cytotoxic CD8 clonotypes in ibrutinib-treated CLL. Generated by immunoSEQ multiplex PCR, the TCRdb table keeps only in-frame clones and is missing some. The sample yields some 12,000 clones, about four fifths seen once. The sample in question was PBMCs, obtained at disease progression, from a patient treated with ibrutinib. The source is a human donor with chronic lymphocytic leukemia. CDR3s include the opening cysteine and the closing phenylalanine or tryptophan. The D gene is left open where the match is weak. Not all rows give a size; the values are once, few, many and, for expanded clones, a class.

v_call	d_call	j_call	clone_size	cdr3_aa
TRBV6-1	-	TRBJ1-1	-	CASSSMGTGTEAFF
TRBV18	-	TRBJ2-7	-	CASSPLGVKVTYEQYF
TRBV19	-	TRBJ2-2	-	CASTGTVNTGELFF
TRBV10-3	TRBD2	TRBJ2-1	few	CAISGLAGIDEQFF
TRBV19	TRBD1	TRBJ2-7	-	CASSSGQVTGQYF
TRBV5-1	-	TRBJ1-1	-	CASSLSDGHWGAFF
TRBV9	TRBD2	TRBJ2-7	-	CASSSQSGGADEQYF
TRBV5-1	-	TRBJ1-2	few	CASSLGGLGYGYTF
TRBV7-6	TRBD1	TRBJ1-6	-	CASSLALPGRGNSPLHF
TRBV15	TRBD1	TRBJ1-2	once	CATSRKPDRDPFYGYTF
TRBV30	-	TRBJ1-4	-	CAWSGGSHKLFF
TRBV7-9	TRBD1	TRBJ1-1	-	CASSSQGAFTEAFF
TRBV7-2	TRBD2	TRBJ2-5	-	CASTPRGGLREETQYF
TRBV15	TRBD1	TRBJ2-7	-	CATSRDQGVSYEQYF
TRBV28	-	TRBJ2-7	-	CASSLGHRYEQYF
TRBV5-1	-	TRBJ2-7	few	CASSLRGVDYEQYF
TRBV13	-	TRBJ2-7	-	CASSLVDNYEQYF
TRBV7-9	-	TRBJ2-5	-	CASSPGPHNRETQYF
TRBV7-2	TRBD2	TRBJ2-1	-	CASKPGLLYNEQFF
TRBV21-1	-	TRBJ1-4	once	CASSKLSQEVFF
TRBV5-6	-	TRBJ2-1	-	CASSLGPDNEQFF
TRBV6-1	-	TRBJ2-3	-	CANPLRTLGTDTQYF
TRBV5-8	TRBD2	TRBJ2-1	once	CASSLDRTSGGRANEQFF
TRBV27	-	TRBJ2-7	-	CASSNRGREQYF
TRBV7-9	-	TRBJ1-2	-	CASSLDGGGGYTF
TRBV28	-	TRBJ2-1	-	CASSHWGTNFYNEQFF
TRBV10-1	TRBD1	TRBJ2-2	-	CASSRDRNTGELFF
TRBV2	TRBD1	TRBJ2-3	-	CASSGQGLTDTQYF
TRBV7-9	-	TRBJ1-2	-	CASSLQGYYGYTF
TRBV19	TRBD1	TRBJ1-5	-	CASRHMDRGDSQPQHF
TRBV2	-	TRBJ2-2	once	CASRPQSGNTGELFF
TRBV21-1	-	TRBJ1-2	-	CASKCPGTGGVSYGYTF
TRBV19	-	TRBJ1-2	-	CASSSHRERNYGYTF
TRBV7-2	TRBD1	TRBJ1-1	-	CASSTLTGTGFAFF
TRBV28	-	TRBJ1-4	few	CASSHREGTNEKLFF